This TCR beta chain emerged from a study of cytomegalovirus exposure and HLA in healthy donors. Note on this clone: Its target is not known.

General study points: Compared with the approximately 680-donor mean, an Asian-associated ancestry cluster reportedly had fewer N-insertions, according to a later analysis. Most sequenced TCRs were rare (though some public TCRs occurred in many donors).

13 Jbeta primers and 60 Vbeta primers were used for the PCR. Using immunoSEQ multiplex PCR, the repertoire was profiled, and TCRdb retains in-frame clones only, with some absent. Among about 150,000 clones listed, 84% were seen once. The source material was PBMCs. The source is a boy aged 2-9 years in good health and CMV-seronegative.

This CDR3 is CASSQLGQSPINYGYTF. The CDR3, as DNA: TGCGCCAGCAGCCAACTAGGACAGTCCCCGATTAACTATGGCTACACCTTC. The rearrangement uses TRBV4-1 and TRBJ1-2; maybe TRBD1 (6 bases). Trimming removed 2 bases from V and 1 base from J, with 17 bases in between. The CDR3 spans 17 residues. Germline V gives CDR1 MGHRA, CDR2 YSYEKL.